Listed below are T cell receptor beta chains from one sample, sequenced in a study of patients and donors after allogeneic stem cell transplantation. MiXCR, run by TCRdb on the RT-PCR reads, gives a single entry per CDR3 protein. The sample records roughly 960,000 distinct CDR3 sequences, more than 15% being singletons. The sample was blood, either unsorted or a sorted T cell fraction (not recorded which). Every receptor here comes from a human donor who was either an allogeneic HSCT recipient or a stem cell or donor lymphocyte infusion donor (not recorded which). It is not recorded whose cells these are; they may come from a transplant donor. CDR3s include the opening cysteine and the closing phenylalanine or tryptophan. A D gene is named only where the DNA matches it firmly. Only part of the rows carry a size: once, few, many, or a class if the clone is expanded.

V: TRBV12-3/TRBV12-4; J: TRBJ1-2; size: .; D: TRBD1; DNA: TGTGCCAGCACCTTGACAGGGGGCTATGGCTACACCTTC; CDR3: CASTLTGGYGYTF
V: TRBV12-3/TRBV12-4; J: TRBJ2-7; size: few; D: .; DNA: TGTGCCAGCAGTACAACACAGGGACGGAGCGAGCAGTACTTC; CDR3: CASSTTQGRSEQYF
V: TRBV5-1; J: TRBJ2-7; size: many; D: .; DNA: TGCGCCAGCAGCTTGGGGAGGGACGAGCAGTACTTC; CDR3: CASSLGRDEQYF
V: TRBV24-1; J: TRBJ1-5; size: few; D: .; DNA: TGTGCCACCAGTCGCGCGGACCACAATCAGCCCCAGCATTTT; CDR3: CATSRADHNQPQHF
V: TRBV6-2/TRBV6-3; J: TRBJ1-1; size: few; D: TRBD1; DNA: TGTGCCAGTGGGACAGGGCGTCGAGGCACTGAAGCTTTCTTT; CDR3: CASGTGRRGTEAFF
V: TRBV5-1; J: TRBJ2-7; size: many; D: TRBD1; DNA: TGCGCCAGCAGCTTGGGAGGGACAGGACTTTCCTACGAGCAGTACTTC; CDR3: CASSLGGTGLSYEQYF
V: TRBV12-5; J: TRBJ1-6; size: few; D: .; DNA: TGTGCTAGTGTGGGTCAACTAAATTCACCCCTCCACTTT; CDR3: CASVGQLNSPLHF
V: TRBV24-1; J: TRBJ1-4; size: .; D: .; DNA: TGTGCCACCAGTGATCCCTGGGGAAGTAAGGAAAAACTGTTTTTT; CDR3: CATSDPWGSKEKLFF
V: TRBV4-2; J: TRBJ2-7; size: .; D: TRBD1; DNA: TGTGCCAGCAGCCGCACGACAGGGGTCGAGCAGTACTTC; CDR3: CASSRTTGVEQYF
V: TRBV7-9; J: TRBJ1-1; size: few; D: .; DNA: TGTGCCAGCAGCTTAGATCCAGGAATTGAAGCTTTCTTT; CDR3: CASSLDPGIEAFF
V: TRBV6-5; J: TRBJ1-2; size: .; D: .; DNA: TGTGCCAGCAGTTACTCATCCGGGAAAGACTATGGCTACACCTTC; CDR3: CASSYSSGKDYGYTF
V: TRBV20-1; J: TRBJ1-5; size: few; D: TRBD1; DNA: TGCAGTGCTCGACAGGGAATCGATCAGCCCCAGCATTTT; CDR3: CSARQGIDQPQHF
V: TRBV5-1; J: TRBJ2-2; size: few; D: TRBD2; DNA: TGCGCCAGCAGCTTGGATGGTAGCGGGATCAACACCGGGGAGCTGTTTTTT; CDR3: CASSLDGSGINTGELFF
V: TRBV5-1; J: TRBJ2-2; size: .; D: .; DNA: TGCGCCAGCAGCTTGTTAACCACCGGGGAGCTGTTTTTT; CDR3: CASSLLTTGELFF
V: TRBV29-1; J: TRBJ1-3; size: few; D: .; DNA: TGCAAAAAACGGGCTATCTCTGGAAACACCATATATTTT; CDR3: CKKRAISGNTIYF
V: TRBV5-1; J: TRBJ2-3; size: few; D: .; DNA: TGCGCCAGCAGCTTTACCCAGGTGGGGGTGACTAGCACAGATACGCAGTATTTT; CDR3: CASSFTQVGVTSTDTQYF
V: TRBV5-4; J: TRBJ1-2; size: .; D: .; DNA: TGTGCCAGCAGCTCTGGTGGGGGGTACTATGGCTACACCTTC; CDR3: CASSSGGGYYGYTF
V: TRBV10-3; J: TRBJ1-2; size: few; D: .; DNA: TGTGCCATGGGGGATTGGGGTACCCCCTTTGGCTACACCTTC; CDR3: CAMGDWGTPFGYTF
V: TRBV12-3/TRBV12-4; J: TRBJ1-5; size: many; D: .; DNA: TGTGCCAGCAGCAGGACACGTTATCAGCCCCAGCATTTT; CDR3: CASSRTRYQPQHF
V: TRBV10-3; J: TRBJ2-2; size: .; D: .; DNA: TGTGCCATCAGTGAGCAGGTACCGAACACCGGGGAGCTGTTTTTT; CDR3: CAISEQVPNTGELFF
V: TRBV6-5; J: TRBJ2-3; size: few; D: .; DNA: TGTGCCAGCAGTTACTCGAACCCTGCTTGGGAGGGCACAGATACGCAGTATTTT; CDR3: CASSYSNPAWEGTDTQYF
V: TRBV5-1; J: TRBJ1-5; size: many; D: .; DNA: TGCGCCAGCAGCCCAGGGGACACCTATCAGCCCCAGCATTTT; CDR3: CASSPGDTYQPQHF
V: TRBV5-1; J: TRBJ1-1; size: few; D: .; DNA: TGCGCCAGCAGCTTGGATGGGGGCGGTAACACTGAAGCTTTCTTT; CDR3: CASSLDGGGNTEAFF
V: TRBV20-1; J: TRBJ2-1; size: many; D: .; DNA: TGCAGTGCTAGAGACCTAGGACAAACCTACAATGAGCAGTTCTTC; CDR3: CSARDLGQTYNEQFF
V: TRBV4-1; J: TRBJ2-5; size: .; D: TRBD1; DNA: TGCGCCAGCAGCCAAAGGGGACAGGGGGCTGAGACCCAGTACTTC; CDR3: CASSQRGQGAETQYF
V: TRBV20-1; J: TRBJ2-3; size: .; D: .; DNA: TGCAGTGCGGAAAGTCCTCTAACTTACCGCACAGATACGCAGTATTTT; CDR3: CSAESPLTYRTDTQYF
V: TRBV2; J: TRBJ2-7; size: few; D: .; DNA: TGTGCCAGCAGTGAAGGACAGAGATACGAGCAGTACTTC; CDR3: CASSEGQRYEQYF
V: TRBV5-1; J: TRBJ1-1; size: many; D: TRBD1; DNA: TGCGCCAGCAGCCCCAGGGGGGCGAACACTGAAGCTTTCTTT; CDR3: CASSPRGANTEAFF
V: TRBV20-1; J: TRBJ2-3; size: .; D: .; DNA: TGCAGTGCTAGGGGCCGGCCTCCTAGCGAGCGGACCACAGATACGCAGTATTTT; CDR3: CSARGRPPSERTTDTQYF
V: TRBV6-2/TRBV6-3; J: TRBJ2-5; size: few; D: .; DNA: TGTGCCAGCAGTTACCCGTACGACCGGACGTTTCTACAAGAGACCCAGTACTTC; CDR3: CASSYPYDRTFLQETQYF
V: TRBV20-1; J: TRBJ1-4; size: few; D: .; DNA: TGCAGTGCTAGGGCCGGGATAGACAAGCGGGAAAAACTGTTTTTT; CDR3: CSARAGIDKREKLFF
V: TRBV2; J: TRBJ2-1; size: .; D: .; DNA: TGTGCCAGCAGTGAGGTTGGGAGATCCTACAATGAGCAGTTCTTC; CDR3: CASSEVGRSYNEQFF
V: TRBV7-4; J: TRBJ2-7; size: .; D: .; DNA: TGTGCCAGCAGCCCTGGGGGACAAAGGGCCAGGGAGCAGTACTTC; CDR3: CASSPGGQRAREQYF
V: TRBV20-1; J: TRBJ2-1; size: many; D: .; DNA: TGCAGTGCTAGAGCGCCTTTGGCGACAGACAATGAGCAGTTCTTC; CDR3: CSARAPLATDNEQFF
V: TRBV11-1; J: TRBJ2-1; size: few; D: .; DNA: TGTGCCAGCAGCTTAGGGGGAAAAGGGTATCGGTCCTACAATGAGCAGTTCTTC; CDR3: CASSLGGKGYRSYNEQFF
V: TRBV9; J: TRBJ1-2; size: .; D: TRBD1; DNA: TGTGCCAGCAGCGTAGCCGACAGGGTTGGTAACTATGGCTACACCTTC; CDR3: CASSVADRVGNYGYTF
V: TRBV18; J: TRBJ2-7; size: .; D: TRBD2; DNA: TGTGCCAGCTCAACCCCGGGACTAGCGTCCTACGAGCAGTACTTC; CDR3: CASSTPGLASYEQYF
V: TRBV5-1; J: TRBJ2-7; size: few; D: TRBD1; DNA: TGCGCCAGCAGCTTGGACAGGGGGACGGCGCAGTACTTC; CDR3: CASSLDRGTAQYF
V: TRBV6-2/TRBV6-3; J: TRBJ2-1; size: few; D: TRBD1; DNA: TGTGCCAGCAGCCTCCGGACAGGGATTTACAATGAGCAGTTCTTC; CDR3: CASSLRTGIYNEQFF
V: TRBV20-1; J: TRBJ1-2; size: .; D: .; DNA: TGCAGTGCTAGAGAGGATACAGGGACTAACTATGGCTACACCTTC; CDR3: CSAREDTGTNYGYTF
V: TRBV13; J: TRBJ1-1; size: few; D: .; DNA: TGTGCCAGCAGCTCACAGTGGTCGGGCACTGAAGCTTTCTTT; CDR3: CASSSQWSGTEAFF
V: TRBV20-1; J: TRBJ1-1; size: .; D: TRBD1; DNA: TGCAGTGCTGAACCTGACAGGGGCTCCATTGAAGCTTTCTTT; CDR3: CSAEPDRGSIEAFF
V: TRBV4-2; J: TRBJ2-3; size: .; D: .; DNA: TGTGCCAGCAGCCTCGCTAGCGCACCCGACACAGATACGCAGTATTTT; CDR3: CASSLASAPDTDTQYF
V: TRBV7-9; J: TRBJ1-1; size: .; D: .; DNA: TGTGCCAGCAGCCCGCGCCTAAAGGGGAACACTGAAGCTTTCTTT; CDR3: CASSPRLKGNTEAFF
V: TRBV20-1; J: TRBJ1-5; size: few; D: .; DNA: TGCAGTGCCCTTGGGGACGGAACCAATCAGCCCCAGCATTTT; CDR3: CSALGDGTNQPQHF
V: TRBV28; J: TRBJ2-4; size: few; D: .; DNA: TGTGCCAGCGGACTAGGGGGCGCGGGGTTCGCTAACATTCAGTACTTC; CDR3: CASGLGGAGFANIQYF
V: TRBV6-2/TRBV6-3; J: TRBJ2-1; size: few; D: .; DNA: TGTGCCAGCAGTTACTCGAGAGGCGGGGCATTAAAATACAATGAGCAGTTCTTC; CDR3: CASSYSRGGALKYNEQFF
V: TRBV12-3/TRBV12-4; J: TRBJ1-3; size: few; D: .; DNA: TGTGCCAGCAGTTTAATTCCGACACCTGGAAACACCATATATTTT; CDR3: CASSLIPTPGNTIYF
V: TRBV27; J: TRBJ2-7; size: .; D: .; DNA: TGTGCCAGCAGTTTAGGGGAACACTACGAGCAGTACTTC; CDR3: CASSLGEHYEQYF
V: TRBV6-1; J: TRBJ1-5; size: .; D: TRBD1; DNA: TGTGCCAGCAGTGATGGGACAGGGTTCGATCAGCCCCAGCATTTT; CDR3: CASSDGTGFDQPQHF
V: TRBV7-3; J: TRBJ2-7; size: .; D: .; DNA: TGTGCCAGCAGCTCCGCTCCTAGCGCCTCCTACGAGCAGTACTTC; CDR3: CASSSAPSASYEQYF
V: TRBV6-1; J: TRBJ1-2; size: .; D: .; DNA: TGTGCCAGCAGTGAAGCGGATGGGGGCGTTGGCTACACCTTC; CDR3: CASSEADGGVGYTF
V: TRBV3-1; J: TRBJ2-3; size: .; D: TRBD1; DNA: TGTGCCAGCAGCCCCCACGAAGGGACAGGGGAAGATACGCAGTATTTT; CDR3: CASSPHEGTGEDTQYF